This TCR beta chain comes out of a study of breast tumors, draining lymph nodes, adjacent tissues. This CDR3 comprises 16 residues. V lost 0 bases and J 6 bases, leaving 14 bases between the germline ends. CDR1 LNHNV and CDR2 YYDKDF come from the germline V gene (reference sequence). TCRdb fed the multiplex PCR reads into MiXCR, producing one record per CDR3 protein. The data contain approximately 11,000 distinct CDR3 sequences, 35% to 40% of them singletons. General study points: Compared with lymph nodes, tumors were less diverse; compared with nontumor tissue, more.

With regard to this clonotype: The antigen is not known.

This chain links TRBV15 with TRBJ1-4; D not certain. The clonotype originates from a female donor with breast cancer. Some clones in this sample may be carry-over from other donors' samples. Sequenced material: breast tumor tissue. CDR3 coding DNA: TGTGCCACCAGCAGAGATCGAAAGGGCGCGGATGAAAAACTGTTTTTT. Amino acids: CATSRDRKGADEKLFF.